One and the same sample provided the 21 T cell receptor beta chains below, sequenced in a study of control samples from healthy donors and cancer patients. Clones were read by immunoSEQ multiplex PCR, and TCRdb kept only the in-frame ones, dropping some. The table has over 100,000 clones, approximately 92% seen once; the top ten hold 2.1%. The sequenced sample consisted of blood. These receptors originate from a woman between 50 and 59 years old in good health.

V gene TRBV27 combines with J gene TRBJ2-1, with TRBD1 matching over 7 bases. The V segment lost 7 bases and the J segment 6 bases; nucleotides outside the gene matches: 3. The germline CDR1 and CDR2 sequences are MNHEY and SMNVEV (reference sequence). The CDR3 has 12 amino acids. CDR3 in DNA: TGTGCCAGCACCCCAGGGGGCAATGAGCAGTTCTTC. It is translated as CASTPGGNEQFF.

The V gene is TRBV10-3, the J gene TRBJ2-2, with 7 bases lining up with TRBD2. V shed 5 bases and J 2 bases; nucleotides not matched to a gene: 8. The CDR3 totals 16 residues. Germline V gene lookup returns CDR1 ENHRY and CDR2 SYGVKD. In nucleotides, the CDR3 is TGTGCCATCAGTTCTGGAGCGGGGAAAAACACCGGGGAGCTGTTTTTT. The encoded protein is CAISSGAGKNTGELFF.

This clone has only one observation. This sequence joins TRBV2 and TRBJ1-1; tentative D call: TRBD1 (5 bases). Germline values: CDR1 SNHLY, CDR2 FYNNEI. The V gene lost 11 bases and the J gene lost 5 bases, with 18 bases spanning the gap. The CDR3 has 13 residues. The CDR3 region is CAGGFGPRTEAFF. DNA of the CDR3: TGTGCCGGGGGTTTCGGCCCGAGGACTGAAGCTTTCTTT. Together with reference TRBV2 and TRBJ1-1, the CDR3 gives the full variable domain: EPEVTQTPSHQVTQMGQEVILRCVPISNHLYFYWYRQILGQKVEFLVSFYNNEISEKSEIFDDQFSVERPDGSNFTLKIRSTKLEDSAMYFCAGGFGPRTEAFFGQGTRLTVV.

This clone was observed once. The rearrangement uses TRBV7-9 and TRBJ2-3; 13 bases are shared with TRBD2. J lost 3 bases, V lost 1 base, and 4 bases had no gene match. The length of the CDR3 is 17 residues. In germline, CDR1 is SEHNR, CDR2 FQNEAQ (reference sequence). The DNA for the CDR3 is TGTGCCAGCAGCTTAGGGACTAGCGGGAGATTAACAGATACGCAGTATTTT. It encodes CASSLGTSGRLTDTQYF.

The chain has TRBV18 and TRBJ2-3, with a weak D call TRBD2 (5 bases). Germline V gene lookup returns CDR1 KGHSH and CDR2 LQKENI. CDR3 length equals 14 residues. The ends were cut back, 3 bases at V and 2 bases at J, with 9 bases in the middle. The CDR3 loop reads CASSPGLLTDTQYF. The CDR3 DNA reads TGTGCCAGCTCACCTGGACTCCTCACAGATACGCAGTATTTT.

The V call is TRBV6-1, the J call TRBJ1-1; unclear D gene. The CDR3 extends over 11 amino acids. V was clipped by 3 bases and J by 13 bases, with 12 bases between them. In germline, CDR1 is MNHNS, CDR2 SASEGT. The CDR3 DNA follows: TGTGCCAGCAGTGATTGGGGAGAGGGTTTCTTT. Encoded protein: CASSDWGEGFF.

The chain carries TRBV3-1 (or the pseudogene TRBV3-2) and TRBJ1-2; TRBD1 is a possible D gene (6 bases). The V end lost 1 base, the J end lost 6 bases, and 9 bases lay between the germline ends. The germline CDR1 and CDR2 sequences are LGHDT and YNNKEL (reference sequence). This CDR3 comprises 13 residues. In DNA, the CDR3 is TGTGCCAGCAGCCAAGGGGCAGGGGATGGCTACACCTTC. It encodes CASSQGAGDGYTF.

A word on this clone: At one of its ends the junction is not consistent with the germline gene, which may arise from a read error. The V call is TRBV6-1, the J call TRBJ1-3; D not resolved. The CDR3 is made up of 15 amino acids. Germline CDR1 reads MNHNS; CDR2 reads SASEGT. CDR3 region: CASSERTRSRNTIYF. CDR3 sequence (DNA): TGTGCCAGCAGTGAGAGGACCCGCTCTAGAAACACCATATATTTT.

The genes are TRBV21-1 and TRBJ1-6. TRBV21-1 is classified as a pseudogene. This CDR3 has 15 amino acids. CDR3 nucleotides: TGTGCCAGCAGCCGTAGACTGAGACTAAATTCACCCCTCCACTTT. Translated, it gives CASSRRLRLNSPLHF.

V and J are TRBV27 and TRBJ2-5, with D perhaps matching TRBD2 (6 bases). Germline CDR1 and CDR2: MNHEY and SMNVEV (reference sequence). Trimming removed 10 bases at V and 5 bases at J, with 17 bases between. The CDR3 consists of 13 residues. CDR3 bases: TGTGCCACCAGGCCGTGGGGGGACGAGACCCAGTACTTC. This sequence encodes CATRPWGDETQYF.

The rearrangement uses TRBV7-2 and TRBJ2-3; 7 positions match TRBD2. This CDR3 contains 15 residues. V was pared by 1 base and J by 6 bases, with 7 bases of the junction left unmatched. The germline gives CDR1 SGHTA, CDR2 FQGNSA. This CDR3 reads CASSLVGGGGDTQYF. The DNA for the CDR3 is TGTGCCAGCAGCTTAGTCGGCGGGGGAGGGGATACGCAGTATTTT.

This clone was seen just once. This rearrangement joins TRBV10-1 to TRBJ2-7; possibly TRBD1 for D (5 bases). V was pared by 0 bases and J by 6 bases, with 9 bases between. Germline loops: CDR1 WNHNN, CDR2 SYGVQD (reference sequence). This CDR3 spans 13 amino acids. The CDR3 DNA sequence: TGCGCCAGCAGTGAGTCGGGTAGGGGCGAGCAGTACTTC. This encodes CASSESGRGEQYF.

V usage is TRBV7-9 and J usage is TRBJ1-5; the match to TRBD1 covers 7 bases. CDR3 length equals 18 residues. Germline V gives CDR1 SEHNR, CDR2 FQNEAQ (reference sequence). The J segment lost 1 base and the V segment lost 1 base, leaving 10 bases of the junction unmatched. CDR3 loop: CASSLVIGTAGSNQPQHF. The CDR3 DNA reads as TGTGCCAGCAGCTTAGTAATCGGGACAGCGGGCAGCAATCAGCCCCAGCATTTT.

CDR3 in DNA: TGCGCCAGCAGTTTCGGGGAACAAGAGACCCAGTACTTC. It encodes CASSFGEQETQYF. The chain carries TRBV5-1 and TRBJ2-5, with a weak D call TRBD2 (5 bases). Per the germline V gene, CDR1 is SGHRS and CDR2 is YFSETQ. Trimming shortened V by 5 bases and J by 2 bases, and 10 bases separated the two germline ends. This CDR3 contains 13 residues.

A single count supports this clone. J is TRBJ2-5 and V is TRBV10-2, with 7 bases lining up with TRBD1. This CDR3 spans 14 amino acids. The V gene's germline CDR1 is WSHSY and CDR2 SAAADI. V dropped 5 bases and J dropped 2; count of bases not matched to a gene: 5. The CDR3 region has the DNA TGCGCCAGCAGTAAGGGACAGATACAAGAGACCCAGTACTTC. It is translated as CASSKGQIQETQYF.

The chain joins TRBV12-3 or TRBV12-4 to TRBJ2-2, with unresolved D. Trimming pared 4 bases from V and 7 bases from J, leaving 7 bases between. The CDR3 is 12 amino acids. The CDR3 is CASSSSDGELFF. CDR3 coding DNA: TGTGCCAGCAGTTCTTCTGACGGGGAGCTGTTTTTT.

The chain carries TRBV2 and TRBJ2-7; 7 bases match TRBD1. The CDR3 is 15 residues long. Trimming cost V 5 bases and J 0 bases; bases outside gene matches: 7. The germline gives CDR1 SNHLY, CDR2 FYNNEI. The CDR3 DNA reads TGTGCCAGCAGTCACAGACAGGGATTCTCCTACGAGCAGTACTTC. It yields the protein CASSHRQGFSYEQYF.

This rearrangement joins TRBV19 to TRBJ1-5, with D perhaps TRBD1 (5 bases). This CDR3 is built from 15 residues. Looked up from germline, CDR1 is LNHDA and CDR2 is SQIVND (reference sequence). V dropped 6 bases and J dropped 3 bases, with 15 bases sitting between them. CDR3 sequence (DNA): TGTGCCAGTAGCACGACAACAGGCTTCAATCAGCCCCAGCATTTT. Translated, it gives CASSTTTGFNQPQHF. Full variable domain (missing parts from reference TRBV19 and TRBJ1-5): DGGITQSPKYLFRKEGQNVTLSCEQNLNHDAMYWYRQDPGQGLRLIYYSQIVNDFQKGDIAEGYSVSREKKESFPLTVTSAQKNPTAFYLCASSTTTGFNQPQHFGDGTRLSIL.

V gene TRBV7-9 combines with J gene TRBJ2-6; D gene uncertain. Trimming shortened V by 8 bases and J by 0 bases, and 5 bases separated the two germline ends. Germline V CDR1 and CDR2: SEHNR, FQNEAQ (reference sequence). The CDR3 totals 13 residues. CDR3: CASYPSGANVLTF. The CDR3 bases are TGTGCCAGCTACCCCTCTGGGGCCAACGTCCTGACTTTC.

The chain recombines TRBV6-5 with TRBJ1-4, with 8 bases lining up with TRBD1. The CDR3 totals 14 residues. J was trimmed by 0 bases and V by 7 bases; bases with no gene match: 1. Germline V gene sequence: CDR1 MNHEY, CDR2 SVGAGI. This CDR3 reads CASIQGATNEKLFF. For the CDR3, the DNA is TGTGCCAGCATACAGGGGGCAACTAATGAAAAACTGTTTTTT.

This clone was detected once. This chain connects TRBV19 to TRBJ2-6; D may be TRBD1 or TRBD2 (5 bases each). V lost 4 bases to trimming and J lost 4 bases, with 14 bases between them. Germline values: CDR1 LNHDA, CDR2 SQIVND (reference sequence). The CDR3 contains 16 residues. CDR3 region: CASSNHEGSGANVLTF. The CDR3 DNA reads TGTGCCAGTAGTAACCATGAGGGGAGCGGGGCCAACGTCCTGACTTTC.